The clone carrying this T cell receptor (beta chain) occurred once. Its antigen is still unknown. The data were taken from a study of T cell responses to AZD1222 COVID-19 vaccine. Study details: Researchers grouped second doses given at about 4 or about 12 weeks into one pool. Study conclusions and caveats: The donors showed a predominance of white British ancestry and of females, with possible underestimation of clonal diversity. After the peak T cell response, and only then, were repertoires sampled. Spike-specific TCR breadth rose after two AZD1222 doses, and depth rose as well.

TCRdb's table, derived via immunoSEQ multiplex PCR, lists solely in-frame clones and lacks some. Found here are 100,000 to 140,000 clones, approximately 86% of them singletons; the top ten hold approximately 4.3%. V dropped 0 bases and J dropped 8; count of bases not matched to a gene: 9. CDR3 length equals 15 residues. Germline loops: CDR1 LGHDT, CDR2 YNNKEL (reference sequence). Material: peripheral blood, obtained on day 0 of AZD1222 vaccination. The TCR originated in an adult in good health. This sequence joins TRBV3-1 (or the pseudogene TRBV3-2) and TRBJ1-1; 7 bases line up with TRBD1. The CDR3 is CASSQDAGQIVEAFF. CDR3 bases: TGTGCCAGCAGCCAAGACGCGGGACAGATAGTAGAAGCTTTCTTT.